The 29 T cell receptor beta chains listed next were all sequenced from one sample in a study of blood T cell repertoires in COVID-19. This table comes from immunoSEQ multiplex PCR, and its TCRdb copy is limited to in-frame clones, with some not included. The sample includes approximately 160,000 clones, 76% of them seen just once. The sequenced sample consisted of peripheral blood. The receptors here all came from a woman aged 80 or over with acute or convalescent COVID-19.

This clone was counted between two and nine times. V gene TRBV5-1 combines with J gene TRBJ1-2; D call uncertain. V lost 4 bases to trimming and J lost 7 bases, with 14 bases between them. Germline V gives CDR1 SGHRS, CDR2 YFSETQ. This CDR3 region has 13 residues. CDR3 residues: CASSPTSTRGYTF. The CDR3 DNA follows: TGCGCCAGCAGCCCGACTTCCACTCGTGGCTACACCTTC.

The V gene is TRBV25-1, the J gene TRBJ1-2; 7 bases align to TRBD1. The CDR3 runs to 13 residues. CDR1 is MGHDK, CDR2 SYGVNS, per germline. Germline trimming cut 6 bases from V and 3 bases from J; bases unmatched to any gene: 4. The DNA of the CDR3 is TGTGCCAGCAGGGCGGGACAGTACTATGGCTACACCTTC. It translates to CASRAGQYYGYTF.

This clone has only a few counts. This rearrangement joins TRBV4-1 to TRBJ1-1; TRBD1 aligns across 7 bases. V lost 0 bases and J lost 1; bases outside the gene matches: 5. The CDR3 has 16 residues. CDR1 MGHRA and CDR2 YSYEKL come from the germline V gene. CDR3 in DNA: TGCGCCAGCAGCCAAGATCTTCCAGGGGGGAACACTGAAGCTTTCTTT. Encoded protein: CASSQDLPGGNTEAFF.

This clone was counted a few times. V gene TRBV6-5 combines with J gene TRBJ1-6; D remains ambiguous. V lost 2 bases, J lost 7 bases, and 9 bases lay in between. The germline gives CDR1 MNHEY, CDR2 SVGAGI. The CDR3 spans 14 residues. In DNA form, the CDR3 reads TGTGCCAGCAGTTACAAGAGTAACAATTCACCCCTCCACTTT. The encoded protein is CASSYKSNNSPLHF.

V is TRBV19 and J is TRBJ1-1; D may be TRBD1 (5 bases). Germline CDR1 reads LNHDA; CDR2 reads SQIVND (reference sequence). Trimming left V 5 bases short and J 8 bases short, with 18 bases between. The CDR3 spans 14 residues. The CDR3 here is CASSSNGQAAEAFF. The CDR3 DNA is TGTGCCAGTAGTTCCAACGGACAAGCCGCAGAAGCTTTCTTT.

In nucleotides, the CDR3 is TGTGCCAGCAGCTTCGAGGGCCGGGGCGAGCAGTACTTC. Translating it yields CASSFEGRGEQYF. V is TRBV11-3 and J is TRBJ2-7; D is perhaps TRBD2 (5 bases). This CDR3 comprises 13 residues. Looked up from germline, CDR1 is SGHNT and CDR2 is YENEEA. V was trimmed by 3 bases and J by 6 bases, leaving 12 bases between them.

This clone was observed many times. This chain links TRBV10-2 with TRBJ2-1; weak D call: TRBD2 (5 bases). Germline lookup yields CDR1 WSHSY and CDR2 SAAADI. V was clipped by 3 bases and J by 0 bases, with 9 bases between them. This CDR3 has 15 residues. The CDR3 sequence: CASSDADYSYNEQFF. For the CDR3, the DNA is TGCGCCAGCAGTGATGCCGACTACTCCTACAATGAGCAGTTCTTC.

The CDR3 is CASSSPPLDINFYEQYF. The CDR3 DNA sequence: TGTGCCAGCAGCTCGCCCCCGTTGGACATAAATTTCTACGAGCAGTACTTC. The genes are TRBV7-2 and TRBJ2-7; TRBD1 is a possible D gene (5 bases). With 4 bases removed from V and 3 bases from J, the gap between germline ends came to 22 bases. In germline, CDR1 is SGHTA, CDR2 FQGNSA. The CDR3 has 17 amino acids.

The chain recombines TRBV11-1 with TRBJ2-1; 9 positions match TRBD1. Germline assignment: CDR1 SGHAT and CDR2 FQDESV (reference sequence). J lost 3 bases, V lost 9 bases, and 3 bases had no gene match. The CDR3 is 13 residues long. CDR3 in DNA: TGTGCCAGTGGACAGGGGAACTACAATGAGCAGTTCTTC. As protein: CASGQGNYNEQFF.

V and J are TRBV7-9 and TRBJ2-3, with D tentatively TRBD1 (6 bases). V lost 2 bases and J lost 5, with 11 bases in between. The CDR3 loop spans 14 amino acids. CDR1 is SEHNR, CDR2 FQNEAQ, per germline (reference sequence). The DNA for the CDR3 is TGTGCCAGCAGCTTAACAGGGCGTGGAGATACGCAGTATTTT. Its protein product is CASSLTGRGDTQYF.

This clone was counted a few times. V is TRBV28 and J is TRBJ2-3; 8 nucleotides match TRBD2. This CDR3 has 16 residues. Germline V CDR1 and CDR2: MDHEN, SYDVKM. V shed 4 bases and J 2 bases; nucleotides not matched to a gene: 8. Here the CDR3 DNA reads TGTGCCAGCAGTTCCCCAATAGCGGGATACACAGATACGCAGTATTTT. Its translation: CASSSPIAGYTDTQYF.

The chain employs TRBV10-2 and TRBJ2-3; 13 positions agree with TRBD2. The germline CDR1 and CDR2 sequences are WSHSY and SAAADI. This CDR3 comprises 18 residues. Trimming at V came to 0 bases and at J to 2 bases, leaving 5 bases not matched to a gene. CDR3 sequence (DNA): TGCGCCAGCAGTGAGTCGTCCGGACTAGCGGGAGCCACAGATACGCAGTATTTT. It specifies CASSESSGLAGATDTQYF.

The chain carries TRBV5-1 and TRBJ2-1; 11 nucleotides align to TRBD2. The junction had 16 bases not matched to a gene; V was cut back by 4 bases and J by 4 bases. Germline-derived CDR1 and CDR2 are SGHRS and YFSETQ. CDR3 length: 19 amino acids. CDR3 coding DNA: TGCGCCAGCAGCCTAAGGGGGAACCCCGGGACTAGCGGATACAATGAGCAGTTCTTC. This encodes CASSLRGNPGTSGYNEQFF.

V gene TRBV11-2 combines with J gene TRBJ1-6, with a weak D call TRBD1 (5 bases). CDR3 length equals 13 residues. V was trimmed by 6 bases and J by 14 bases, leaving 17 bases between them. Germline values: CDR1 SGHAT, CDR2 FQNNGV. CDR3 nucleotides: TGTGCCAGCAGGGGGACGGCGGAGGGGTCCCTCCACTTT. Encoded protein: CASRGTAEGSLHF.

The chain has TRBV5-8 and TRBJ2-7, with a weak D call TRBD1 (6 bases). Trimming cost V 4 bases and J 3 bases, with 17 bases left between them. Germline V gene lookup returns CDR1 SGHTS and CDR2 YDEGEE. The CDR3 contains 15 residues. CDR3 loop: CASSPYSRGFYEQYF. The CDR3 bases are TGTGCCAGCAGCCCCTACAGCAGGGGTTTCTACGAGCAGTACTTC.

This clone was observed once. This sequence joins TRBV9 and TRBJ1-2; 7 bases line up with TRBD1. With 4 bases clipped from V and 6 bases from J, the junction kept 6 bases outside the gene matches. CDR1 is SGDLS, CDR2 YYNGEE, per germline. The CDR3 sequence is 13 residues long. CDR3 DNA sequence: TGTGCCAGCAGCACAGGGGCGAGCCATGGCTACACCTTC. Translating gives CASSTGASHGYTF.

The rearrangement joins TRBV5-5 to TRBJ2-5, with 7 bases aligning to TRBD2. Germline V gene lookup returns CDR1 SGHKS and CDR2 YYEKEE (reference sequence). This CDR3 comprises 16 residues. Trimming took 4 bases from V and 5 from J; bases not matched to a gene: 14. CDR3 in amino acids: CASSGAGTMHLETQYF. DNA of the CDR3: TGTGCCAGCAGCGGCGCCGGGACTATGCATTTGGAGACCCAGTACTTC.

The CDR3 DNA follows: TGTGCCAGCAGACCCCAGGGGTCGGGGACTGAAGCTTTCTTT. Amino acids: CASRPQGSGTEAFF. This chain connects TRBV25-1 to TRBJ1-1; TRBD1 might be the D (6 bases). Trimming left V 6 bases short and J 5 bases short, with 16 bases between. CDR1 is MGHDK, CDR2 SYGVNS, per germline. The CDR3 extends over 14 amino acids.

This clone was found a few times. The V and J genes are TRBV5-1 and TRBJ1-1; the D gene is possibly TRBD1 (5 bases). This CDR3 region has 14 residues. The germline CDR1 and CDR2 sequences are SGHRS and YFSETQ. Trimming stripped 1 base from V and 2 bases from J, with 9 bases between. The CDR3 region is CASSLLDKNTEAFF. The CDR3 nucleotides are TGCGCCAGCAGCTTGTTGGACAAAAACACTGAAGCTTTCTTT.

V gene TRBV19 combines with J gene TRBJ1-1; D might be TRBD1 (6 bases). Between the trimmed V and J ends, which lost 9 bases and 1 base, there was a span of 18 bases. The CDR3 contains 15 residues. Germline-derived CDR1 and CDR2 are LNHDA and SQIVND (reference sequence). In DNA form, the CDR3 reads TGTGCCAGCGTATGGGGGGGCGCGGGGAACACTGAAGCTTTCTTT. Amino acids: CASVWGGAGNTEAFF.

J is TRBJ2-3 and V is TRBV6-6; D perhaps matches TRBD2 (7 bases). This CDR3 has 16 residues. Trimming removed 5 bases from V and 1 base from J, with 16 bases in between. Germline V lookup: CDR1 MNHNY, CDR2 SVGAGI (reference sequence). The CDR3 sequence is CASSPHGGPGTDTQYF. The DNA of the CDR3 is TGTGCCAGCAGTCCCCACGGGGGGCCCGGCACAGATACGCAGTATTTT.

The chain uses TRBV19 and TRBJ1-2; no firm D call. The CDR3 is 15 residues long. V lost 5 bases and J 4 bases, leaving 17 bases between the germline ends. The V gene's germline CDR1 is LNHDA and CDR2 SQIVND (reference sequence). For the CDR3, the DNA is TGTGCCAGTAGTCTTTCGTCATATCAGGCCTATGGCTACACCTTC. This gives the protein CASSLSSYQAYGYTF. Using reference TRBV19 and TRBJ1-2 for the parts outside the CDR3, the full variable domain is DGGITQSPKYLFRKEGQNVTLSCEQNLNHDAMYWYRQDPGQGLRLIYYSQIVNDFQKGDIAEGYSVSREKKESFPLTVTSAQKNPTAFYLCASSLSSYQAYGYTFGSGTRLTVV.

CDR3 protein: CAWSRNRDGEKLFF. In nucleotides, the CDR3 is TGTGCCTGGAGTCGAAACAGGGATGGGGAAAAACTGTTTTTT. The V call is TRBV30, the J call TRBJ1-4; a weak D match, TRBD1 (6 bases). Germline loops: CDR1 GTSNPN, CDR2 SVGIG (reference sequence). This CDR3 comprises 14 residues. Trimming stripped 2 bases from V and 8 bases from J, with 15 bases between.

The rearrangement links TRBV6-6 to TRBJ1-5, with 9 bases that match TRBD1. CDR3 length: 13 residues. The V gene's germline CDR1 is MNHNY and CDR2 SVGAGI (reference sequence). Germline trimming cut 6 bases from V and 9 bases from J; bases unmatched to any gene: 6. The CDR3 region is CASSPGQGLPQHF. The CDR3 DNA follows: TGTGCCAGCAGCCCGGGACAGGGATTGCCCCAGCATTTT.

The chain employs TRBV18 and TRBJ2-1; 8 positions match TRBD2. Trimming cost V 1 base and J 4 bases; bases outside gene matches: 3. The CDR3 sequence is 15 residues long. In germline, CDR1 is KGHSH, CDR2 LQKENI. The CDR3 is CASSPQASGYNEQFF. The CDR3 DNA is TGTGCCAGCTCACCACAAGCTAGCGGGTACAATGAGCAGTTCTTC.

The chain couples TRBV7-7 to TRBJ1-3; 8 bases fit TRBD1. The germline CDR1 and CDR2 sequences are SSHAT and FNYEAQ (reference sequence). The CDR3 sequence is 14 residues long. V dropped 5 bases and J dropped 6; count of bases not matched to a gene: 6. CDR3 sequence: CASSPSGGENTIYF. The DNA for the CDR3 is TGTGCCAGCAGCCCTTCAGGGGGCGAAAACACCATATATTTT.

The genes are TRBV27 and TRBJ1-6; D perhaps matches TRBD1 (6 bases). Germline-derived CDR1 and CDR2 are MNHEY and SMNVEV (reference sequence). The CDR3 has 16 amino acids. V lost 5 bases and J 9 bases, leaving 20 bases between the germline ends. Here the CDR3 DNA reads TGTGCCAGCAGTCCACTCGGGGGGGGCAGTGGTTCACCCCTCCACTTT. This translates into CASSPLGGGSGSPLHF.

The V call is TRBV5-1, the J call TRBJ1-3, with a possible D match to TRBD1 (6 bases). The CDR3 totals 15 residues. CDR1 and CDR2 (germline): SGHRS, YFSETQ. V was shortened by 3 bases and J by 0 bases, with 10 bases between the two germline ends. The CDR3 protein is CASSWDTDSGNTIYF. CDR3 sequence (DNA): TGCGCCAGCAGCTGGGACACCGACTCTGGAAACACCATATATTTT.

This clone has more than one count but fewer than ten. Here the CDR3 reads CASSATGGIFYNEQFF. The CDR3 DNA reads TGTGCCAGCAGCGCCACAGGGGGTATCTTCTACAATGAGCAGTTCTTC. The chain joins TRBV9 to TRBJ2-1; TRBD1 agrees at 8 bases. V shed 3 bases, J shed 3 bases, and the junction held 8 bases outside the gene matches. From germline, CDR1 is SGDLS and CDR2 YYNGEE. The CDR3 is 16 residues long.